This T cell receptor beta chain was profiled in a study of blood T cell repertoires in COVID-19. Study-wide context: The study drew acute and convalescent COVID-19 samples from the United States, Italy and Spain.

Repertoires were generated with immunoSEQ multiplex PCR, while TCRdb's copy carries only in-frame clones and drops some. This sample has roughly 250,000 clones, with approximately 83% found just once. This CDR3 has 16 residues. CDR1 is SEHNR and CDR2 is FQNEAQ in the germline V gene (reference sequence). After removal of 7 bases from V and 2 bases from J, the junction contained 9 bases not matched to a gene. Those who participated ranged in age from roughly 18 to 90 years and resided in some 24 US areas. Each participant's cohort was designated according to participant-reported clinical history. Cohort 3 donors were reported recovered after two negative PCRs, clearance, or symptom resolution.

The sample consisted of PBMCs or T cells enriched from blood (not recorded which). V is TRBV7-9 and J is TRBJ1-3, with TRBD1 matching over 9 bases. The sequence was collected from a woman in her 30s who had recovered from COVID-19. CDR3 protein: CASTPTWTGAGNTIYF. The CDR3 bases are TGTGCCAGCACCCCGACTTGGACAGGGGCTGGAAACACCATATATTTT.